This T cell receptor (beta chain) was profiled in a study of OX40 agonist ivuxolimab in advanced cancers. About the research overall: Patients received ivuxolimab, an intravenous treatment, every 2 weeks at 0.01 to 10 mg/kg.

The CDR3 extends over 14 amino acids. Trimming took off 2 bases at V and 4 bases at J, with 6 bases between the two ends. Per germline, CDR1 MNHEY and CDR2 SMNVEV (reference sequence). This clone has a handful of counts. The identical CDR3 is also encoded by other nucleotide sequences in the sample. TCRdb keeps only in-frame clones here, not all; method: immunoSEQ multiplex PCR. The table shows some 83,000 clones, with roughly 93% occurring only once. The chain links TRBV27 to TRBJ1-6; no firm D call. Specimen: CD4+ or CD8+ T cells sorted from blood, collected in a trial of the OX40 agonist ivuxolimab. The receptor's source is an adult with an advanced solid tumor such as melanoma, head and neck, liver or kidney cancer. The CDR3 bases are TGTGCCAGCAGTTTAGGGCCGTATAATTCACCCCTCCACTTT. Protein sequence: CASSLGPYNSPLHF.